This entry concerns a single T cell receptor (beta chain). This specimen comes from a study of OX40 agonist ivuxolimab in advanced cancers. About the research overall: Therapy given before enrollment (anti-PD-1, anti-PD-L1 or anti-CTLA-4) was allowed, and roughly 41% had some.

Repertoires were generated with immunoSEQ multiplex PCR, while TCRdb's copy carries only in-frame clones and drops some. The sample lists 70,000 to 80,000 clones, over 70% occurring once. This TCR derives from an adult with an advanced solid tumor such as melanoma, head and neck, liver or kidney cancer. The sequences come from CD4+ or CD8+ T cells sorted from blood, collected in a trial of the OX40 agonist ivuxolimab.

Here the CDR3 reads CASRPPGHAAYEQYF. CDR3 coding DNA: TGTGCCAGCAGGCCTCCGGGACATGCCGCCTACGAGCAGTACTTC. The chain combines TRBV7-9 with TRBJ2-5, with D possibly being TRBD1 (6 bases). The J call may be faulty, since TRBJ2-7 better matches the DNA end. This CDR3 is built from 15 residues. Germline lookup yields CDR1 SEHNR and CDR2 FQNEAQ (reference sequence).